These 9 T cell receptor beta chains were all obtained from the same sample, sequenced in a study of T cell responses to AZD1222 COVID-19 vaccine. Produced via immunoSEQ multiplex PCR; TCRdb's table is partial and in-frame only. The data contain 70,000 or so clones, 87% of them singletons. Specimen: peripheral blood, collected on day 0 of AZD1222 vaccination. Every receptor here comes from an adult in good health.

DNA of the CDR3: TGTGCCAGCAGCTTAAGTAACAGCAATCAGCCCCAGCATTTT. Amino acids: CASSLSNSNQPQHF. V gene TRBV7-2 combines with J gene TRBJ1-5; D call uncertain. Germline assignment: CDR1 SGHTA and CDR2 FQGNSA. The CDR3 totals 14 residues. Trimming removed 2 bases from V and 1 base from J, with 6 bases in between.

This clone was observed a single time. The V gene is TRBV2, the J gene TRBJ2-5; D may be TRBD1 (6 bases). CDR1 SNHLY and CDR2 FYNNEI come from the germline V gene. The ends were cut back, 10 bases at V and 4 bases at J, with 16 bases in the middle. The CDR3 runs to 13 residues. The CDR3 is CAIGTLGGETQYF. In DNA, the CDR3 is TGTGCCATCGGGACACTCGGAGGAGAGACCCAGTACTTC. The full variable domain, rest sourced from reference TRBV2 and TRBJ2-5, is EPEVTQTPSHQVTQMGQEVILRCVPISNHLYFYWYRQILGQKVEFLVSFYNNEISEKSEIFDDQFSVERPDGSNFTLKIRSTKLEDSAMYFCAIGTLGGETQYFGPGTRLLVL.

The J gene is TRBJ2-1, the V gene TRBV11-3, with 7 bases identical to TRBD1. Losses at the gene ends were 4 bases for V and 6 bases for J; bases not matched to a gene: 6. The CDR3 runs 14 residues. The V gene's germline CDR1 is SGHNT and CDR2 YENEEA. The CDR3 DNA is TGTGCCAGCAGCTGGGGTGGACAGGTCAATGAGCAGTTCTTC. It translates to CASSWGGQVNEQFF.

This chain connects TRBV19 to TRBJ1-2; D is perhaps TRBD1 (6 bases). Germline V gene lookup returns CDR1 LNHDA and CDR2 SQIVND (reference sequence). The V end was cut by 8 bases, the J end by 6 bases, with 13 bases between. The CDR3 sequence is 12 residues long. CDR3 coding DNA: TGTGCCAGTGGGGGGGGCGTGAATGGCTACACCTTC. Encoded protein: CASGGGVNGYTF.

This clone has just one count. The chain joins TRBV7-3 to TRBJ2-5; D is unresolved. The germline V and J ends were trimmed by 2 bases and 5 bases, with 9 bases remaining between them. The CDR3 has 13 residues. Germline V CDR1 and CDR2: SGHTA, FQGTGA. The CDR3 DNA is TGTGCCAGCAGCTTAGAAAACTCCGAGACCCAGTACTTC. Translation: CASSLENSETQYF.

As DNA, the CDR3 is TGTGCCAGCAGCTTGGCCGGGCTAGCGGGGGGCTTAGATACGCAGTATTTT. Its protein product is CASSLAGLAGGLDTQYF. V gene TRBV5-5 combines with J gene TRBJ2-3, with 11 bases lining up with TRBD2. The CDR3 is 17 amino acids. The germline CDR1 and CDR2 sequences are SGHKS and YYEKEE (reference sequence). The V gene end was trimmed by 0 bases and the J gene end by 5 bases; junction bases not matched to a gene: 8.

V is TRBV6-5 and J is TRBJ2-7; 9 nucleotides match TRBD2. The ends lost 6 bases at V and 3 bases at J; junction bases unmatched: 9. The germline V gene has CDR1 MNHEY and CDR2 SVGAGI. This CDR3 has 15 amino acids. The CDR3 nucleotides read TGTGCCAGCAGACGGAAGCGGGGGGATTTCTACGAGCAGTACTTC. It is translated as CASRRKRGDFYEQYF.

V usage is TRBV28 and J usage is TRBJ1-6, with unresolved D. CDR3 length: 15 residues. CDR1 MDHEN and CDR2 SYDVKM come from the germline V gene. Trimming stripped 2 bases from V and 14 bases from J, with 19 bases between. CDR3: CASSLNLGRLASLHF. As DNA, the CDR3 is TGTGCCAGCAGTTTAAATCTCGGGAGGCTGGCCTCCCTCCACTTT.

The chain carries TRBV6-5 and TRBJ1-1; no definite D call. This CDR3 is built from 15 residues. The V gene lost 0 bases and the J gene lost 0 bases, with 8 bases spanning the gap. Germline loops: CDR1 MNHEY, CDR2 SVGAGI. The CDR3 region is CASSYSPLMNTEAFF. The CDR3, as DNA: TGTGCCAGCAGTTACTCGCCCCTGATGAACACTGAAGCTTTCTTT.